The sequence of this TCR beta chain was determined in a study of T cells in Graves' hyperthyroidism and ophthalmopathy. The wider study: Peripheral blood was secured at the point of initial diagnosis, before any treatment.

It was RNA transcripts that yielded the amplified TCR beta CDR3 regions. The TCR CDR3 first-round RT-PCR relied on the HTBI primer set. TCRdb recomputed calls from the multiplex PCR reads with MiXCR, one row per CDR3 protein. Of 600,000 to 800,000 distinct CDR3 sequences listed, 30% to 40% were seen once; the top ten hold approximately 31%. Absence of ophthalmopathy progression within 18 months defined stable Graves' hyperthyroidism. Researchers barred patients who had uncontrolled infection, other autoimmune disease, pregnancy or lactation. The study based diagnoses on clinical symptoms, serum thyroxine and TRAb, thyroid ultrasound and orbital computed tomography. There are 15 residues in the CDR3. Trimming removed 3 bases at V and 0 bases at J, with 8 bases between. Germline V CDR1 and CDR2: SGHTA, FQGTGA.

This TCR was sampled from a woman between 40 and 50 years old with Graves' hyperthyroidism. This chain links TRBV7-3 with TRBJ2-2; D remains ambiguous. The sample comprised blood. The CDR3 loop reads CASSFMQANTGELFF. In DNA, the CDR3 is TGTGCCAGCAGCTTTATGCAGGCGAACACCGGGGAGCTGTTTTTT.